This T cell receptor (beta chain) was identified during a study of CD8+ T cells in alopecia areata. Following extraction, RNA underwent reverse transcription to cDNA, which served as the sequencing template. The method was immunoSEQ multiplex PCR; TCRdb's version includes in-frame clones alone and lacks a portion of them. The table lists more than 100,000 clones, approximately 53% of them singletons. Treatment given: oral pan-JAK inhibitor, 5-10 mg twice daily. Germline V CDR1 and CDR2: SEHNR, FQNEAQ (reference sequence). The CDR3 spans 14 residues. Trimming shortened V by 3 bases and J by 8 bases, and 13 bases separated the two germline ends. This clone was seen more than once but under ten times.

The sequences come from CD4+ T cells sorted from blood, collected at week 4, from a patient treated with tofacitinib. The chain carries TRBV7-9 and TRBJ1-4; D possibly corresponds to TRBD1 (5 bases). This sequence was found in a human donor with alopecia areata. CDR3 in amino acids: CASSLSREDEKLFF. CDR3 DNA sequence: TGTGCCAGCAGCTTGAGCAGGGAGGACGAAAAACTGTTTTTT.